One sample yielded the 31 T cell receptor beta chains listed below, sequenced in a study of T cells in Graves' hyperthyroidism and ophthalmopathy. RNA transcripts served as the template for amplifying TCR beta CDR3 regions. TCR CDR3 underwent first-round RT-PCR with the HTBI primer set. TCRdb passed the multiplex PCR reads through MiXCR, listing each CDR3 protein once. The sample has some 380,000 distinct CDR3 sequences, roughly 12% seen once. Material for sequencing was blood. These receptors were taken from a man aged 25-45 years with Graves' hyperthyroidism that later progressed to Graves' ophthalmopathy.

This clonotype was observed many times. The CDR3 nucleotides are TGTGCCAGCAGCTTCCGGACTAGCGGGAGCTCCTACAATGAGCAGTTCTTC. It is translated as CASSFRTSGSSYNEQFF. The chain has TRBV11-2 and TRBJ2-1, with 13 bases aligning to TRBD2. With V trimmed by 3 bases and J by 0 bases, 2 bases remained unmatched. CDR1 is SGHAT and CDR2 is FQNNGV in the germline V gene. This CDR3 is 17 amino acids long.

This clonotype showed up many times. V is TRBV16 and J is TRBJ2-5; D not certain. V was shortened by 2 bases and J by 4 bases, with 8 bases between the two germline ends. The CDR3 spans 13 residues. Germline-derived CDR1 and CDR2 are KGHSY and FQNENV. In nucleotides, the CDR3 is TGTGCCAGCAGCCAAAACAGAGCAGAGACCCAGTACTTC. The encoded protein is CASSQNRAETQYF.

A remark on this clonotype: Compared with germline, one end of the junction differs, possibly owing to a read error. This chain connects TRBV10-3 to TRBJ2-2, with a weak D call TRBD2 (5 bases). The CDR3 sequence is 16 residues long. CDR1 and CDR2 from the germline V gene are ENHRY and SYGVKD. The CDR3 sequence: CAISESAATNTGELFF. The CDR3 nucleotides are TGTGCCATCAGTGAGTCCGCGGCAACGAACACCGGGGAGCTGTTCTTT.

This clonotype appeared a few times. Mismatch with germline at one junction end may stem from a read error. The rearrangement links TRBV5-1 to TRBJ2-7, with TRBD1 matching over 7 bases. CDR1 is SGHRS, CDR2 YFSETQ, per germline. The CDR3 covers 14 residues. The CDR3 sequence is CACSLASGGYEQYF. For the CDR3, the DNA is TGCGCCTGCAGCTTGGCCTCAGGGGGCTACGAGCAGTACTTC.

This clonotype came up a few times. The chain has TRBV6-1 and TRBJ2-7, with D unclear. Deletions cut 1 base from V and 2 bases from J, with 9 bases between. The germline gives CDR1 MNHNS, CDR2 SASEGT. The CDR3 contains 14 residues. CDR3: CASSEGYIAYEQYF. The DNA for the CDR3 is TGTGCCAGCAGTGAAGGTTACATTGCCTACGAGCAGTACTTC.

This clonotype turned up a few times. This may arise from a read error, as a much more abundant clone is one base away. J is TRBJ2-7 and V is TRBV5-6; TRBD1 matches 9 bases. CDR3 length: 15 amino acids. From germline, CDR1 is SGHDT and CDR2 YYEEEE. V lost 1 base, J lost 3 bases, and 5 bases stayed unmatched. In DNA, the CDR3 is TGTGCCAGCAGCTTGTCCGGGACAGGGCTCTACGAGCAGTACTTC. Amino acid sequence: CASSLSGTGLYEQYF.

This clonotype has a count of ten or more. The chain has TRBV2 and TRBJ2-7; TRBD1 agrees at 10 bases. Looked up from germline, CDR1 is SNHLY and CDR2 is FYNNEI. This CDR3 comprises 11 residues. V lost 10 bases and J lost 7; bases outside the gene matches: 4. CDR3 region: CATQGQGEQYF. The CDR3 nucleotides are TGTGCCACCCAGGGACAGGGGGAGCAGTACTTC.

A few counts support this clonotype. This chain joins TRBV3-1 and TRBJ2-2; D is unresolved. The germline CDR1 and CDR2 sequences are LGHDT and YNNKEL (reference sequence). CDR3 size: 13 residues. The V gene lost 2 bases and the J gene lost 13 bases, with 14 bases spanning the gap. CDR3: CASSQNLNKVLFF. As DNA, the CDR3 is TGTGCCAGCAGCCAAAATCTCAATAAGGTGCTGTTTTTT.

The chain joins TRBV27 to TRBJ2-7; TRBD1 agrees at 9 bases. The CDR3 length is 16 residues. V shed 6 bases and J 2 bases; nucleotides not matched to a gene: 11. In germline, CDR1 is MNHEY, CDR2 SMNVEV (reference sequence). CDR3 region: CASRFTGQGGPYEQYF. The CDR3 region has the DNA TGTGCCAGCAGATTCACGGGACAGGGAGGTCCCTACGAGCAGTACTTC.

The table lists this clonotype with many counts. The chain links TRBV7-9 to TRBJ2-3; D may correspond to TRBD1 or TRBD2 (5 bases each). V dropped 5 bases and J dropped 1 base, with 10 bases sitting between them. The CDR3 runs 14 residues. Per germline, CDR1 SEHNR and CDR2 FQNEAQ (reference sequence). This CDR3 reads CASSPWDGTDTQYF. The CDR3 DNA is TGTGCCAGCAGCCCATGGGACGGCACAGATACGCAGTATTTT.

This clonotype was seen repeatedly, ten times or more. The genes are TRBV6-1 and TRBJ2-7; D is perhaps TRBD1 or TRBD2 (5 bases each). The CDR3 is 16 residues long. The V end lost 1 base, the J end lost 0 bases, and 13 bases lay between the germline ends. Germline assignment: CDR1 MNHNS and CDR2 SASEGT. CDR3 sequence: CASSEGGAHGSYEQYF. The CDR3 nucleotides read TGTGCCAGCAGTGAAGGAGGGGCACACGGCTCCTACGAGCAGTACTTC.

There are many counts of this clonotype. The chain is built from TRBV20-1 and TRBJ2-7; TRBD1 might be the D (6 bases). V was cut by 6 bases and J by 5 bases, with 17 bases left in between. The CDR3 runs 13 residues. From germline, CDR1 is DFQATT and CDR2 SNEGSKA (reference sequence). The CDR3: CSAPKQGGDEQYF. The CDR3 nucleotides read TGCAGTGCGCCTAAACAGGGTGGTGACGAGCAGTACTTC.

The chain recombines TRBV5-1 with TRBJ1-3; TRBD1 is a possible D gene (6 bases). There are 13 residues in the CDR3. From germline, CDR1 is SGHRS and CDR2 YFSETQ. The ends were cut back, 4 bases at V and 4 bases at J, with 9 bases in the middle. The CDR3 region is CASSPDRGNTIYF. CDR3 nucleotides: TGCGCCAGCAGCCCGGACAGAGGAAACACCATATATTTT.

This clonotype was seen repeatedly, ten times or more. The chain carries TRBV6-6 and TRBJ2-5, with a tentative D call TRBD2 (6 bases). Germline V CDR1 and CDR2: MNHNY, SVGAGI (reference sequence). This CDR3 comprises 15 residues. The V and J ends lost 2 bases and 3 bases respectively, with 13 bases between them. This CDR3 reads CASSYAGLEKETQYF. DNA of the CDR3: TGTGCCAGCAGTTACGCGGGACTGGAAAAAGAGACCCAGTACTTC.

This clonotype appeared a few times. The chain carries TRBV20-1 and TRBJ2-5, with 10 bases aligning to TRBD1. Trimming at V came to 7 bases and at J to 1 base, leaving 12 bases not matched to a gene. The CDR3 loop spans 16 amino acids. Germline loops: CDR1 DFQATT, CDR2 SNEGSKA (reference sequence). CDR3 amino acids: CSGFSPGQGFQETQYF. In nucleotides, the CDR3 is TGCAGTGGCTTTTCTCCGGGACAGGGGTTCCAAGAGACCCAGTACTTC.

This clonotype was counted ten times or more. The chain uses TRBV3-1 and TRBJ2-1; 14 bases line up with TRBD2. Looked up from germline, CDR1 is LGHDT and CDR2 is YNNKEL (reference sequence). The CDR3 loop spans 18 amino acids. The V gene end was trimmed by 0 bases and the J gene end by 9 bases; junction bases not matched to a gene: 10. CDR3 region: CASSQDLHRTSGGCEQFF. CDR3 nucleotide sequence: TGTGCCAGCAGCCAAGATCTTCATAGGACTAGCGGGGGGTGTGAGCAGTTCTTC.

This clonotype was seen at least ten times. The V and J genes are TRBV5-1 and TRBJ2-5, with D possibly being TRBD2 (5 bases). CDR3 length equals 11 residues. Trimming shortened V by 4 bases and J by 13 bases, and 14 bases separated the two germline ends. Germline CDR1 and CDR2: SGHRS and YFSETQ. CDR3 sequence: CASSAWTDWYF. The CDR3 bases are TGCGCCAGCAGCGCATGGACGGACTGGTACTTC.

This clonotype came up many times. The rearrangement uses TRBV5-8 and TRBJ2-1; 13 bases are shared with TRBD2. The CDR3 spans 18 residues. V shed 4 bases, J shed 0 bases, and the junction held 7 bases outside the gene matches. CDR1 is SGHTS and CDR2 is YDEGEE in the germline V gene. The CDR3 DNA follows: TGTGCCAGCAGCCCAGGGACTAGCGGGGAGAGCTCCTACAATGAGCAGTTCTTC. It translates to CASSPGTSGESSYNEQFF.

In this sample, this clonotype turned up many times. This CDR3 reads CSAAGLSSYEQYF. As DNA, the CDR3 is TGCAGTGCCGCGGGACTTAGCTCCTACGAGCAGTACTTC. The chain links TRBV20-1 to TRBJ2-7; possible D gene TRBD2, 6 bases. Trimming cost V 6 bases and J 0 bases, with 12 bases left between them. CDR1 is DFQATT, CDR2 SNEGSKA, per germline (reference sequence). This CDR3 contains 13 residues.

To note about this clonotype: Since a much larger clone is just one base distant, this may be a read error. DNA of the CDR3: TGTGCCAGCAGCCGGCGGGGGGCGGGCACTGAAGCTTTCTTT. It encodes CASSRRGAGTEAFF. This sequence joins TRBV3-1 and TRBJ1-1; D might be TRBD1 (6 bases). The germline CDR1 and CDR2 sequences are LGHDT and YNNKEL (reference sequence). The V gene lost 4 bases and the J gene lost 4 bases, with 13 bases spanning the gap. This CDR3 region has 14 residues.

This clonotype turned up a few times. The chain employs TRBV12-3 or TRBV12-4 and TRBJ2-1; tentative D call: TRBD2 (6 bases). V lost 8 bases to trimming and J lost 8 bases, with 19 bases between them. CDR3 length equals 14 residues. The CDR3 DNA sequence: TGTGCCAGCGGCTTAGACGGGGGAATGGATGAGCAGTTCTTC. Protein product: CASGLDGGMDEQFF.

The chain is built from TRBV29-1 and TRBJ1-1; D is unclear. Germline assignment: CDR1 SQVTM and CDR2 ANQGSEA. CDR3 length: 13 amino acids. The CDR3 sequence: CSIGVRLNTEAFF. Written as DNA, the CDR3 is TGCAGTATTGGGGTCAGGTTGAACACTGAAGCTTTCTTT.

This clonotype was picked up many times. CDR3 sequence (DNA): TGTGCCAGCAGACCTACAGGAGGGCAGCCCCAGCATTTT. Encoded protein: CASRPTGGQPQHF. This chain connects TRBV27 to TRBJ1-5; TRBD1 is a possible D gene (5 bases). V was shortened by 6 bases and J by 7 bases, with 13 bases between the two germline ends. Germline assignment: CDR1 MNHEY and CDR2 SMNVEV (reference sequence). This CDR3 comprises 13 residues.

This clonotype was seen ten or more times. The V gene is TRBV6-1, the J gene TRBJ1-5; the D gene is possibly TRBD1 (5 bases). Trimming took off 8 bases at V and 7 bases at J, with 15 bases between the two ends. The CDR3 totals 13 residues. Germline assignment: CDR1 MNHNS and CDR2 SASEGT. CDR3 coding DNA: TGTGCCAGCGGAGACCGCGACAGACAGCCCCAGCATTTT. This sequence encodes CASGDRDRQPQHF.

Concerning this clonotype itself: A much larger clone differs by one base, so this may be a read error. The chain has TRBV7-2 and TRBJ2-7; weak D call: TRBD1 (5 bases). Germline CDR1 SGHTA, CDR2 FQGNSA. The CDR3 extends over 15 amino acids. Trimming stripped 2 bases from V and 5 bases from J, with 16 bases between. The CDR3 loop is CASSLSCQGGHEQYF. DNA for the CDR3: TGTGCCAGCAGCTTATCATGTCAGGGTGGCCACGAGCAGTACTTC.

This clonotype was counted a few times. The V gene is TRBV3-1, the J gene TRBJ1-4, with 10 bases lining up with TRBD1. Germline V gives CDR1 LGHDT, CDR2 YNNKEL (reference sequence). V was pared by 4 bases and J by 6 bases, with 2 bases of the junction left unmatched. CDR3 length: 14 amino acids. In nucleotides, the CDR3 is TGTGCCAGCAGCCGGACAGGGGGGTATGAAAAACTGTTTTTT. It yields the protein CASSRTGGYEKLFF.

This clonotype was detected ten times or more. The genes are TRBV6-6 and TRBJ2-7; 7 bases match TRBD1. The CDR3 has 16 amino acids. Germline V CDR1 and CDR2: MNHNY, SVGAGI (reference sequence). Unmatched junction bases numbered 10, after V lost 2 bases and J lost 3 bases. The DNA of the CDR3 is TGTGCCAGCAGTTACAGAGCAGGGGGATCCAGCTACGAGCAGTACTTC. Its protein product is CASSYRAGGSSYEQYF.

This clonotype was seen ten or more times. This chain connects TRBV28 to TRBJ1-3, with TRBD1 matching over 10 bases. From germline, CDR1 is MDHEN and CDR2 SYDVKM. The CDR3 spans 13 residues. The V and J ends lost 6 bases and 5 bases, in that order; junction bases with no gene match: 1. CDR3 loop: CASRGQGRNTIYF. The CDR3 coding sequence is TGTGCCAGCAGGGGACAGGGGAGAAACACCATATATTTT.

This clonotype was picked up many times. The chain couples TRBV2 to TRBJ1-6; D may be TRBD1 (5 bases). Germline loops: CDR1 SNHLY, CDR2 FYNNEI. The V end lost 3 bases, the J end lost 9 bases, and 12 bases lay between the germline ends. The CDR3 is 14 residues long. The CDR3 DNA reads TGTGCCAGCAGTGAGGGGGGTCACGGTTCACCCCTCCACTTT. It yields the protein CASSEGGHGSPLHF.

This clonotype was detected ten times or more. The chain links TRBV7-9 to TRBJ2-1, with D perhaps matching TRBD2 (6 bases). The CDR3 extends over 15 amino acids. In germline, CDR1 is SEHNR, CDR2 FQNEAQ (reference sequence). V was pared by 5 bases and J by 0 bases, with 11 bases between. Here the CDR3 DNA reads TGTGCCAGCAGCCGTAGCGGAAGCTCCTACAATGAGCAGTTCTTC. This sequence encodes CASSRSGSSYNEQFF.

In its sample, this clonotype was seen many times. The chain has TRBV11-1 and TRBJ1-6; D gene unclear. Germline V gene lookup returns CDR1 SGHAT and CDR2 FQDESV (reference sequence). V was clipped by 0 bases and J by 9 bases, with 12 bases between them. The CDR3 extends over 15 amino acids. DNA of the CDR3: TGTGCCAGCAGCTTAGCGGACGGCTGGGGTTCACCCCTCCACTTT. Encoded protein: CASSLADGWGSPLHF.